These T cell receptor beta chains were read from a single sample in a study of PD-1 blockade in classical Hodgkin lymphoma. Sequenced by immunoSEQ multiplex PCR; TCRdb stores in-frame clones only, minus some. Here the sample spans over 4,000 clones, 75% to 90% being singletons. The sample comprised CD8+ T cells from blood. These TCRs come from a human donor with classical Hodgkin lymphoma. Each CDR3 is given without its conserved first and last residue. Size tells how often a clone was seen (once, few, many) or the class of an expanded clone, and some rows leave it out.

>TRBV28|.|TRBJ2-7
ASSFQGSSYEQY
>TRBV13|.|TRBJ2-5
ASSLERGQTQY
>TRBV5-5|once|TRBJ2-7
ASSTGGYEQY
>TRBV28|.|TRBJ2-7
ASSTPTSVSYEQY
>TRBV11-3|.|TRBJ2-7
ASSLQGLEYRYEQY
>TRBV6-5|.|TRBJ2-7
ASRSGTGPYEQY
>TRBV6-1|.|TRBJ2-2
ARGGAGVTGELF
>TRBV28|.|TRBJ1-3
ATNARSYSGNTIY
>TRBV30|once|TRBJ2-7
AWSGDSMGSEQY
>TRBV10-3|.|TRBJ1-4
AINSGGNEKLF
>TRBV27|.|TRBJ2-7
ASSSPTGPTYEQY
>TRBV25-1|once|TRBJ1-1
ASSPGVWDSHTEAF
>TRBV7-9|.|TRBJ2-1
ASSPDGPNEQF
>TRBV30|.|TRBJ1-1
AWSGQGEAF
>TRBV14|.|TRBJ2-7
ASSSDRPLEQY
>TRBV27|.|TRBJ2-1
ASSPTGANEQF
>TRBV5-1|large|TRBJ1-2
ASSFDKTYGYT
>TRBV15|.|TRBJ2-1
ATGGPYNEQF
>TRBV29-1|.|TRBJ1-2
SVEEFMSEGADGYT
>TRBV7-9|large|TRBJ2-7
ASSPRWEGDGEQY
>TRBV19|.|TRBJ1-4
ASSIKAQASNEKLF
>TRBV27|.|TRBJ2-7
ASSFQRAPYEQY
>TRBV9|few|TRBJ1-5
ASSRAQGCQWFQPQH
>TRBV27|.|TRBJ2-1
ASSLDGYNEQF
>TRBV9|.|TRBJ1-2
ASSVDRGNRLDYGYT
>TRBV5-6|.|TRBJ2-1
ASSSTVYNEQF
>TRBV4-3|.|TRBJ2-1
ASSQGSSGSHEQF
>TRBV12-1|.|.
ASSICPLRGLYEQY
>TRBV27|.|TRBJ2-5
ASSLWSSALSTETQY
>TRBV27|.|TRBJ2-1
ASSIMRGSYNEQF
>TRBV7-2|.|TRBJ2-5
ASSSHVLQGALAETQY
>TRBV9|.|TRBJ1-5
ASSPTGDPNQPQH
>TRBV6-5|.|TRBJ2-7
ASSYLSGYEQY
>TRBV7-2|.|TRBJ2-7
ASSLSRGRVYEQY
>TRBV29-1|.|TRBJ2-3
SVYGDRADTQY
>TRBV5-8|once|TRBJ2-5
ASSLERGRETQY
>TRBV27|.|TRBJ2-7
ASSPKRDGSYEQY
>TRBV9|once|TRBJ2-2
ASSVAGGELF
>TRBV7-3|.|TRBJ2-1
ASSSAGDNEQF
>TRBV5-1|.|TRBJ1-1
ASSLGFGLAGENTEAF
>TRBV7-9|once|TRBJ2-1
ASSLETAGANEQF
>TRBV10-3|.|TRBJ1-1
AIRYSSNTEAF
>TRBV7-2|.|TRBJ2-5
ASSHRARPSKETQY
>TRBV4-1|.|TRBJ2-7
ASSYRLRESYEQY